These T cell receptor beta chains were read from a single sample in a study of shared clonotypes between healthy human individuals. Clones were read by immunoSEQ multiplex PCR, and TCRdb kept only the in-frame ones, dropping some. The sample has 1,400,000 or so clones; roughly 98.5% are singletons. What was sequenced was naive CD4+ T cells sorted from blood. These receptors all stem from a man between 25 and 39 years old in good health. Both conserved end residues are part of each CDR3. D genes are given only for firm matches. Expanded clones get a size class; other rows say once, few or many, or leave the size out.

J | D | V | size | length | DNA | CDR3
TRBJ2-7 | TRBD2 | TRBV5-1 | NA | 17 | TGCGCCAGCAGTTCGGGACTAGCGGGAGGCTTTTCTTTCGAGCAGTACTTC | CASSSGLAGGFSFEQYF
TRBJ2-2 | TRBD1 | TRBV10-3 | NA | 14 | TGTGCCATCACCGCAGGGGGCATAGGCGGGGAGCTGTTTTTT | CAITAGGIGGELFF
TRBJ2-1 | TRBD2 | TRBV5-1 | NA | 15 | TGCGCCAGCAGCTTGGATCTAGCGGGAGACAATGAGCAGTTCTTC | CASSLDLAGDNEQFF
TRBJ1-2 | NA | TRBV28 | NA | 15 | TGTGCCAGCAGCCCCACAACCAGGACCAACTATGGCTACACCTTC | CASSPTTRTNYGYTF
TRBJ2-7 | TRBD2 | TRBV18 | NA | 16 | TGTGCCAGCTCACCAGGGCTAGCGGGAGTGTCCTACGAGCAGTACTTC | CASSPGLAGVSYEQYF
TRBJ1-2 | NA | TRBV6-1 | NA | 14 | TGTGCCAGCAGTGAACGGGGCAGATCTCATGGCTACACCTTC | CASSERGRSHGYTF
TRBJ2-7 | TRBD2 | TRBV5-1 | NA | 15 | TGCGCCAGCAGGCTCCTAGCGGGAGTAACCCACGAGCAGTACTTC | CASRLLAGVTHEQYF
TRBJ1-5 | NA | TRBV28 | NA | 15 | TGTGCCAGCGGGGGGGGGTTCCATAGCAATCAGCCCCAGCATTTT | CASGGGFHSNQPQHF
TRBJ2-3 | NA | TRBV11-2 | NA | 13 | TGTGCCAGCAGCCCCCGAAACCCGGATACGCAGTATTTT | CASSPRNPDTQYF
TRBJ1-1 | NA | TRBV10-3 | NA | 11 | TGTGCCATCAGTGAGAGCACTGAAGCTTTCTTT | CAISESTEAFF
TRBJ2-1 | NA | TRBV5-1 | NA | 15 | TGCGCCAGCAGCTTGTTCAGCGGCTCCTACAATGAGCAGTTCTTC | CASSLFSGSYNEQFF
TRBJ2-1 | TRBD2 | TRBV29-1 | NA | 14 | TGCAGCGTTGCGGCGGGAGCCGTCTACAATGAGCAGTTCTTC | CSVAAGAVYNEQFF
TRBJ1-2 | NA | TRBV19 | NA | 12 | TGTGCCAGTAGACCTACAGGGAAGGGCTACACCTTC | CASRPTGKGYTF
TRBJ2-7 | TRBD1 | TRBV11-1 | NA | 15 | TGTGCCAGCAGCCACACCCGGGACAGAGCCTACGAGCAGTACTTC | CASSHTRDRAYEQYF
TRBJ1-2 | NA | TRBV7-2 | NA | 15 | TGTGCCAGCAGCCGGACATTTGGCGGTGACTATGGCTACACCTTC | CASSRTFGGDYGYTF
TRBJ1-5 | NA | TRBV10-3 | NA | 14 | TGTGCCATCAGTGACAGGGGTGTTGGTCAGCCCCAGCATTTT | CAISDRGVGQPQHF
TRBJ2-1 | TRBD1 | TRBV5-1 | NA | 15 | TGCGCCAGCAGCTTGGACGGGACAGGCTACAATGAGCAGTTCTTC | CASSLDGTGYNEQFF
TRBJ2-2 | TRBD2 | TRBV28 | NA | 16 | TGTGCCAGCAGCCGTAGCGGGAGGGCGCTCACCGGGGAGCTGTTTTTT | CASSRSGRALTGELFF
TRBJ2-7 | NA | TRBV5-1 | NA | 11 | TGCGCCAGCAGCTGGGCGTCCGAGCAGTACTTC | CASSWASEQYF
TRBJ1-5 | NA | TRBV19 | NA | 14 | TGTGCCAGTAGGATTCTGGGGGCGGATCAGCCCCAGCATTTT | CASRILGADQPQHF
TRBJ2-1 | NA | TRBV9 | NA | 18 | TGTGCCAGCAGCGCCCGACCGTACCCCGCCCCTGGGGACCATGAGCAGTTCTTC | CASSARPYPAPGDHEQFF
TRBJ2-1 | NA | TRBV7-8 | NA | 13 | TGTGCCAGCAGCTTACTGCGGGACGGTGAGCAGTTCTTC | CASSLLRDGEQFF
TRBJ2-1 | TRBD2 | TRBV19 | NA | 15 | TGTGCCAGTAGTTCCCTCGGGACTAAGCTTGGTGAGCAGTTCTTC | CASSSLGTKLGEQFF
TRBJ2-3 | NA | TRBV28 | NA | 17 | TGTGCCAGCAGTTTATTGGGTCTAGCAGCTAGCACAGATACGCAGTATTTT | CASSLLGLAASTDTQYF
TRBJ1-4 | TRBD1 | TRBV30 | once | 18 | TGTGCCTGGAGTCAAGGTCGGGGGACAGAGTGGGGTAATGAAAAACTGTTTTTT | CAWSQGRGTEWGNEKLFF
TRBJ2-5 | NA | TRBV2 | NA | 15 | TGTGCCAGCAGTAAAGACACAGGAGCCCCAGAGACCCAGTACTTC | CASSKDTGAPETQYF